The entry that follows covers one TCR beta chain sequence. Germline V CDR1 and CDR2: LGHNA, YSLEER. Deletions cut 6 bases from V and 3 bases from J, with 20 bases between. The CDR3 consists of 16 residues. The authors prepared the TCRbeta library with unique molecular identifiers. TCRdb redid the calling of the PCR reads with MiXCR, one entry per CDR3 protein. The sample lists 500,000 or so distinct CDR3 sequences, around a third occurring once. The data were obtained in a study of T-cell reconstitution after alpha-beta-depleted transplantation in children. Here the sequenced sample was PBMCs from the stem cell graft donor, taken from the stem cell graft. This clonotype was obtained from a human donor who donated a stem cell graft to a child with aplastic anemia. The V and J genes are TRBV4-3 and TRBJ1-2; tentatively, D is TRBD1 (5 bases). This CDR3 is CASSLRSGREDYGYTF. In DNA form, the CDR3 reads TGCGCCAGCAGTCTAAGATCGGGGCGGGAGGACTATGGCTACACCTTC.